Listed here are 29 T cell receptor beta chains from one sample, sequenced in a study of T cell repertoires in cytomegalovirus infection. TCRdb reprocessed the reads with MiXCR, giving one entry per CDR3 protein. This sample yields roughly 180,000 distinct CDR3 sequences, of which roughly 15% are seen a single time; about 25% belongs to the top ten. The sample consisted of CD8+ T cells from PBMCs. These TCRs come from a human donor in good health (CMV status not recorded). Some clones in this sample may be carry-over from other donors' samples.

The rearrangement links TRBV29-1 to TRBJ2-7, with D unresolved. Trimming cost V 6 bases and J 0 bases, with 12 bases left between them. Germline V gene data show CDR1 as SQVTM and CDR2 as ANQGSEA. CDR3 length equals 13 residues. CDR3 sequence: CSVGWMGSYEQYF. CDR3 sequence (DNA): TGCAGCGTCGGTTGGATGGGCTCCTACGAGCAGTACTTC.

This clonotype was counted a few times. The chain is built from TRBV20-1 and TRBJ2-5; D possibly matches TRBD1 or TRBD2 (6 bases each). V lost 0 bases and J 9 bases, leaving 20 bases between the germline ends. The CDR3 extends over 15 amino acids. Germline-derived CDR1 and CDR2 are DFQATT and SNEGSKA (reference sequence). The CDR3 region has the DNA TGCAGTGCTAGAGATCTCGGGGGCCAAACTAGGGCCCAGTACTTC. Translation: CSARDLGGQTRAQYF.

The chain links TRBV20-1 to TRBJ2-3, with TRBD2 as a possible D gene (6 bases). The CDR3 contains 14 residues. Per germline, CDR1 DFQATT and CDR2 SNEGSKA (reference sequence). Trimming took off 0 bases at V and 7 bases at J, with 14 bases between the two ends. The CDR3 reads CSARDRRGDHTQYF. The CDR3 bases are TGCAGTGCTAGAGATCGGAGGGGTGATCATACGCAGTATTTT.

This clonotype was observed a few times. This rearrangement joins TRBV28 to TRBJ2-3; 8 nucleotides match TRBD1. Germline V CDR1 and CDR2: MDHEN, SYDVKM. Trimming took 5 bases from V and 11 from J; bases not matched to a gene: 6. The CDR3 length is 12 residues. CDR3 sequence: CASSPETGVQYF. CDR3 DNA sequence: TGTGCCAGCAGTCCTGAGACAGGGGTGCAGTATTTT.

The CDR3 region has the DNA TGTGCCAGCAGCGACTCCGACAGGGTAAATGAGCAGTTCTTC. Translation: CASSDSDRVNEQFF. This rearrangement joins TRBV5-4 to TRBJ2-1; 7 positions match TRBD1. Germline trimming cut 4 bases from V and 7 bases from J; bases unmatched to any gene: 8. This CDR3 is built from 14 residues. Germline assignment: CDR1 SGHNT and CDR2 YYREEE (reference sequence).

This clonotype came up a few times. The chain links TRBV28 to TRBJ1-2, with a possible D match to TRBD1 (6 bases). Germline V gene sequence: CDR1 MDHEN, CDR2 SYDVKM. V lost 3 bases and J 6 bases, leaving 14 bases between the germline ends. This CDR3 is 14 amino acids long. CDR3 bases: TGTGCCAGCAGTTTGGGCAGGGGAATAGATGGCTACACCTTC. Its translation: CASSLGRGIDGYTF.

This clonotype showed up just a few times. The CDR3: CASSVPSDSNTEAFF. The DNA for the CDR3 is TGTGCCAGCAGTGTCCCCTCCGACTCGAACACTGAAGCTTTCTTT. The chain recombines TRBV25-1 with TRBJ1-1; D ambiguous. The CDR3 length is 15 residues. With 4 bases removed from V and 1 base from J, the gap between germline ends came to 13 bases. From germline, CDR1 is MGHDK and CDR2 SYGVNS.

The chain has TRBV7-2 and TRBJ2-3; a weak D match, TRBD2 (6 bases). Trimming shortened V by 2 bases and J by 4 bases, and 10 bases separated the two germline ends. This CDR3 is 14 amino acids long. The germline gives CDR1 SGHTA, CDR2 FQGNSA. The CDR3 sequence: CASSLRLVADTQYF. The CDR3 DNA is TGTGCCAGCAGCTTACGACTAGTAGCAGATACGCAGTATTTT.

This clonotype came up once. CDR3 residues: CASSSDSTDTQYF. CDR3 bases: TGTGCCAGCAGCTCCGATAGCACAGATACGCAGTATTTT. This chain joins TRBV7-6 and TRBJ2-3; D gene ambiguous. V gave up 4 bases and J gave up 0 bases, with 5 bases separating them. Per the germline V gene, CDR1 is SGHVS and CDR2 is FNYEAQ. The CDR3 spans 13 residues. The full variable domain, in which reference TRBV7-6 and TRBJ2-3 provide the parts outside the CDR3, is GAGVSQSPRYKVTKRGQDVALRCDPISGHVSLYWYRQALGQGPEFLTYFNYEAQQDKSGLPNDRFSAERPEGSISTLTIQRTEQRDSAMYRCASSSDSTDTQYFGPGTRLTVL.

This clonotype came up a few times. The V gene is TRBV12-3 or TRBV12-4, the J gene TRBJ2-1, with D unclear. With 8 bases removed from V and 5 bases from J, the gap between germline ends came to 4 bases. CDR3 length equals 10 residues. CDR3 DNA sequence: TGTGCCAGCGGAAACAATGAGCAGTTCTTC. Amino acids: CASGNNEQFF.

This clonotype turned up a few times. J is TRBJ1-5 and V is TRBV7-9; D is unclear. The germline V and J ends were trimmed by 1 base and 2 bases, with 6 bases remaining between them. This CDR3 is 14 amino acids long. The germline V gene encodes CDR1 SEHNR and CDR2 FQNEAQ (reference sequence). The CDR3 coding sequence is TGTGCCAGCAGCTTAGGGGAGGGCAATCAGCCCCAGCATTTT. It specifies CASSLGEGNQPQHF.

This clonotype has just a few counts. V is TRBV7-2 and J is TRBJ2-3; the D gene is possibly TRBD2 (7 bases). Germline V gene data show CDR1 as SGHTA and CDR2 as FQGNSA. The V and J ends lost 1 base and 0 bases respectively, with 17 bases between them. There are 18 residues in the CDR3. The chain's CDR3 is CASSLVGWRGPSTDTQYF. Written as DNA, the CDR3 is TGTGCCAGCAGCTTAGTTGGCTGGCGGGGGCCTAGCACAGATACGCAGTATTTT. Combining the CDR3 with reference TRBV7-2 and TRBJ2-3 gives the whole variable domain GAGVSQSPSNKVTEKGKDVELRCDPISGHTALYWYRQSLGQGLEFLIYFQGNSAPDKSGLPSDRFSAERTGGSVSTLTIQRTQQEDSAVYLCASSLVGWRGPSTDTQYFGPGTRLTVL.

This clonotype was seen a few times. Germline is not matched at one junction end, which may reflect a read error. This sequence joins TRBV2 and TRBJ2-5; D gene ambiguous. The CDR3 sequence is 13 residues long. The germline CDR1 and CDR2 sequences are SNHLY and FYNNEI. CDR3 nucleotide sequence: TGTGCCAGTAGTGAACCAGGATGGGAGACCCAGTACTTC. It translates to CASSEPGWETQYF.

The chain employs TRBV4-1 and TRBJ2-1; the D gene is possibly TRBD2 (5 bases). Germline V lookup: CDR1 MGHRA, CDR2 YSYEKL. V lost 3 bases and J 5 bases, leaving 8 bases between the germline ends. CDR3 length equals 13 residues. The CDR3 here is CASSQEADNEQFF. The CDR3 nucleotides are TGCGCCAGCAGCCAGGAGGCGGACAATGAGCAGTTCTTC.

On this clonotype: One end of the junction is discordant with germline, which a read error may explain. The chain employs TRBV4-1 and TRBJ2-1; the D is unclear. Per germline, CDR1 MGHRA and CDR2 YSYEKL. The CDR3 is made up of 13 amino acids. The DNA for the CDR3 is TGCGCCAGCAGCCCAATGGGCCCCAAAGGTCCGATCTTC. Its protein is CASSPMGPKGPIF.

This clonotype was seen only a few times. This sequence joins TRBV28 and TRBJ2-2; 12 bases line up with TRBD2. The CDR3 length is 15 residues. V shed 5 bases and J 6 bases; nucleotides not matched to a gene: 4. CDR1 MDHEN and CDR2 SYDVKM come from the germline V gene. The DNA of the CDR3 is TGTGCCAGCAGTGCCCGGACTAGCGGGGCCGGGGAGCTGTTTTTT. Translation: CASSARTSGAGELFF.

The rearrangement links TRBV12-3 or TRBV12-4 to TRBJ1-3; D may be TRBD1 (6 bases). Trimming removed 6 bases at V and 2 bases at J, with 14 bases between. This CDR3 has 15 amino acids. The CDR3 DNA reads TGTGCCAGCAGCGAAACAGGGAACGCTGGAAACACCATATATTTT. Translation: CASSETGNAGNTIYF.

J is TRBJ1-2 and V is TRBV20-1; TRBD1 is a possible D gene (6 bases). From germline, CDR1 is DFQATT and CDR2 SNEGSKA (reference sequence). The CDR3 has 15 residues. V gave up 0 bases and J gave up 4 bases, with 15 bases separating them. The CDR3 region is CSARDLWQGSYGYTF. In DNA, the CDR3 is TGCAGTGCTAGAGATCTCTGGCAGGGGTCCTATGGCTACACCTTC.

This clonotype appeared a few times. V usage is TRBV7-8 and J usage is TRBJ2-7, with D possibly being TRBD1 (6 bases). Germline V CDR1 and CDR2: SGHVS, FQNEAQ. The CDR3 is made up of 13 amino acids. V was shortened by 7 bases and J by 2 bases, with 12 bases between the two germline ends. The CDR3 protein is CASNPRDTYEQYF. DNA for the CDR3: TGTGCCAGCAATCCGAGGGACACCTACGAGCAGTACTTC.

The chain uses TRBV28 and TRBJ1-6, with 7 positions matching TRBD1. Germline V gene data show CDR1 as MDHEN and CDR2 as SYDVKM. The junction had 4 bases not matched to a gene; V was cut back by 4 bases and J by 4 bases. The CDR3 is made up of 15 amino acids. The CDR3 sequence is CASSSGRGYNSPLHF. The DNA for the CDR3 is TGTGCCAGCAGTTCGGGCAGGGGGTATAATTCACCCCTCCACTTT.

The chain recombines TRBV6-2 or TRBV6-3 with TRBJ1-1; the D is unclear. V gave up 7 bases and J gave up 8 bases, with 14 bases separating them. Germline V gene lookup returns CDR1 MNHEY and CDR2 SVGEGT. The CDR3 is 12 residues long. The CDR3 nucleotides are TGTGCCAGCAACCCCGGGCGCCTGGAAGCTTTCTTT. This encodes CASNPGRLEAFF.

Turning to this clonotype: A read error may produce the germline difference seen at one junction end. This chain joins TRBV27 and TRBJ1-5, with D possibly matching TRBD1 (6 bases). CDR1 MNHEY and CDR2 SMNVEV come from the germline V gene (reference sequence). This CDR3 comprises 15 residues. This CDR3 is CANSPDRSANQPQHF. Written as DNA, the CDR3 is TGTGCCAACAGTCCCGACAGGAGTGCCAATCAGCCCCAGCATTTT.

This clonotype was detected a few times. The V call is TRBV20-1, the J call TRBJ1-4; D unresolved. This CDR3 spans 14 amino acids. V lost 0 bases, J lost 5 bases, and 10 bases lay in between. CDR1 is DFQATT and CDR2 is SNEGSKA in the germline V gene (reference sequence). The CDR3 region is CSARDLRGNEKLFF. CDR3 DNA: TGCAGTGCTAGAGATCTTCGCGGGAATGAAAAACTGTTTTTT.

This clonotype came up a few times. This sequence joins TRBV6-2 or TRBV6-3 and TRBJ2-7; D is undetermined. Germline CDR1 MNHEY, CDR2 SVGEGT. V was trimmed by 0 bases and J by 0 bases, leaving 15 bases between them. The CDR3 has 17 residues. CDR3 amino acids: CASSYSASQPPSYEQYF. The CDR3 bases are TGTGCCAGCAGTTACTCAGCAAGCCAGCCGCCCTCCTACGAGCAGTACTTC.

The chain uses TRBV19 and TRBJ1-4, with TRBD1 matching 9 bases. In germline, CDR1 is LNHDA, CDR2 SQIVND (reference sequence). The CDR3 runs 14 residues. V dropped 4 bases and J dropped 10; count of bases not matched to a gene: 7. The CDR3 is CASSTGQGVRKLFF. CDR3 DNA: TGTGCCAGTAGTACGGGACAGGGTGTACGAAAACTGTTTTTT.

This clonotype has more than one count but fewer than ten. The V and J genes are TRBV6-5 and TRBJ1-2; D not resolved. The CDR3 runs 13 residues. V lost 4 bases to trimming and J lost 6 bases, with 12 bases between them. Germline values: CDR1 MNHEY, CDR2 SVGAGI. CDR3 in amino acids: CASSSPGIDGYTF. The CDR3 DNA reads TGTGCCAGCAGTTCTCCGGGTATCGATGGCTACACCTTC.

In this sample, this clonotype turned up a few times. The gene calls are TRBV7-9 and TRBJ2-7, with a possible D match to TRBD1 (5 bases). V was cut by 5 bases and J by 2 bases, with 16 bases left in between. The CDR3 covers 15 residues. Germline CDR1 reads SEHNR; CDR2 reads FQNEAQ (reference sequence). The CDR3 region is CASSLTRVKTYEQYF. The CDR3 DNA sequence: TGTGCCAGCAGCCTAACCAGGGTAAAAACCTACGAGCAGTACTTC.

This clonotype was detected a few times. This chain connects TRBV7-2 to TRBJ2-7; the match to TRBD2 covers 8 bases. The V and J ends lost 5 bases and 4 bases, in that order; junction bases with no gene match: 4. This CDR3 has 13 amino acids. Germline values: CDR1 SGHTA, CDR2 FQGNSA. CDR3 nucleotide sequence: TGTGCCAGCAGCCCCGGGAGGGGTTACGAGCAGTACTTC. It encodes CASSPGRGYEQYF.

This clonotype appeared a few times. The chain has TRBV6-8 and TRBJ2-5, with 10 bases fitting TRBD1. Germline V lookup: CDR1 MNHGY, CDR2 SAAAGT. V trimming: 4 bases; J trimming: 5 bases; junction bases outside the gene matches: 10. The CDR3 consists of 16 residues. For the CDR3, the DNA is TGTGCCAGCAGTTCGTTTGAGACAGGGGGCCAGGAGACCCAGTACTTC. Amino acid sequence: CASSSFETGGQETQYF.